The 28 T cell receptor beta chains given below trace back to one sample, sequenced in a study of T-cell memory formation after mild COVID-19. TCRdb reprocessed the 5' RACE reads via MiXCR and lists one record per CDR3 protein. The profile shows about 260,000 distinct CDR3 sequences, approximately 8.4% of them singletons. The sample comprised PBMCs or a T cell subset sorted from them (not recorded which). These receptors came from a man between 18 and 29 years old who had mild COVID-19 (a few samples of this study predate the infection). Cell type and time point are not known.

This clonotype showed up just a few times. The chain uses TRBV9 and TRBJ2-6, with D possibly matching TRBD1 (6 bases). The V end lost 4 bases, the J end lost 4 bases, and 12 bases lay between the germline ends. This CDR3 is built from 15 residues. Germline loops: CDR1 SGDLS, CDR2 YYNGEE. The CDR3 loop reads CASSFGQRGANVLTF. The CDR3 DNA reads as TGTGCCAGCAGCTTCGGACAGCGAGGGGCCAACGTCCTGACTTTC.

This clonotype was counted between two and nine times. V is TRBV15 and J is TRBJ2-3; D unresolved. The CDR3 length is 14 residues. The V gene lost 0 bases and the J gene lost 0 bases, with 4 bases spanning the gap. Germline V lookup: CDR1 LNHNV, CDR2 YYDKDF (reference sequence). CDR3 coding DNA: TGTGCCACCAGCAGAGAGGACAGCACAGATACGCAGTATTTT. This translates into CATSREDSTDTQYF.

Ten or more counts support this clonotype. The genes are TRBV12-3 or TRBV12-4 and TRBJ1-6, with unresolved D. The length of the CDR3 is 15 residues. Trimming removed 4 bases at V and 5 bases at J, with 12 bases between. CDR3 coding DNA: TGTGCCAGCAGTTCCCCGCGGGTACATAATTCACCCCTCCACTTT. This gives the protein CASSSPRVHNSPLHF.

In this sample, this clonotype turned up a few times. The chain carries TRBV5-5 and TRBJ2-2; D remains ambiguous. This CDR3 spans 15 amino acids. Trimming removed 1 base from V and 0 bases from J, with 7 bases in between. Germline V gene data show CDR1 as SGHKS and CDR2 as YYEKEE (reference sequence). The CDR3 DNA reads TGTGCCAGCAGCTTGTTCACCACGAACACCGGGGAGCTGTTTTTT. It is translated as CASSLFTTNTGELFF. The variable domain in full, completed from reference TRBV5-5 and TRBJ2-2, reads DAGVTQSPTHLIKTRGQQVTLRCSPISGHKSVSWYQQVLGQGPQFIFQYYEKEERGRGNFPDRFSARQFPNYSSELNVNALLLGDSALYLCASSLFTTNTGELFFGEGSRLTVL.

This clonotype was observed a few times. The genes are TRBV6-1 and TRBJ2-6; perhaps D is TRBD1 or TRBD2 (5 bases each). The germline CDR1 and CDR2 sequences are MNHNS and SASEGT. Trimming took 8 bases from V and 4 from J, leaving 15 bases between them. CDR3 length: 15 residues. The CDR3 loop reads CASHEGWAGANVLTF. The CDR3 DNA is TGTGCCAGCCACGAGGGGTGGGCCGGGGCCAACGTCCTGACTTTC.

This clonotype was observed a few times. The chain links TRBV30 to TRBJ1-1; D unclear. This CDR3 region has 12 residues. Between the trimmed V and J ends, which lost 0 bases and 4 bases, there was a span of 6 bases. Germline V gene lookup returns CDR1 GTSNPN and CDR2 SVGIG (reference sequence). The CDR3 sequence is CAWSVRGTEAFF. DNA of the CDR3: TGTGCCTGGAGTGTACGGGGCACTGAAGCTTTCTTT.

The CDR3 spells CASSYSLETGTEAFF. The CDR3 DNA sequence: TGTGCCAGCAGTTACAGCTTGGAGACCGGCACTGAAGCTTTCTTT. The rearrangement joins TRBV6-2 or TRBV6-3 to TRBJ1-1; D uncertain. The germline V gene has CDR1 MNHEY and CDR2 SVGEGT. Trimming pared 2 bases from V and 4 bases from J, leaving 14 bases between. The CDR3 consists of 15 residues.

The chain links TRBV18 to TRBJ1-2; no reliable D call. V dropped 0 bases and J dropped 5 bases, with 16 bases sitting between them. This CDR3 spans 16 amino acids. Germline V gives CDR1 KGHSH, CDR2 LQKENI. DNA for the CDR3: TGTGCCAGCTCACCACCGGTAACGGGTGGATCGTATGGCTACACCTTC. It encodes CASSPPVTGGSYGYTF.

This clonotype was found many times. The chain employs TRBV5-1 and TRBJ1-2; the D is unclear. Germline V gene sequence: CDR1 SGHRS, CDR2 YFSETQ. The germline V and J ends were trimmed by 0 bases and 2 bases, with 8 bases remaining between them. The CDR3 extends over 14 amino acids. CDR3 sequence: CASSLGPGNYGYTF. For the CDR3, the DNA is TGCGCCAGCAGCTTGGGGCCAGGCAACTATGGCTACACCTTC.

In this sample, this clonotype turned up a few times. The chain couples TRBV6-1 to TRBJ2-7; D uncertain. Trimming stripped 6 bases from V and 1 base from J, with 16 bases between. The CDR3 is 15 amino acids. Germline V gene data show CDR1 as MNHNS and CDR2 as SASEGT. The CDR3 loop reads CASSPLGVKSYEQYV. CDR3 nucleotide sequence: TGTGCCAGCAGCCCCCTGGGCGTCAAATCCTACGAGCAGTACGTC.

This clonotype was counted between two and nine times. V usage is TRBV6-5 and J usage is TRBJ1-2; no clear D. CDR1 and CDR2 (germline): MNHEY, SVGAGI. Trimming took 0 bases from V and 7 from J, leaving 9 bases between them. This CDR3 region has 13 residues. The CDR3 reads CASSYSLKSGYTF. The CDR3 coding sequence is TGTGCCAGCAGTTACTCGCTGAAATCTGGCTACACCTTC.

This clonotype was found a few times. The J gene is TRBJ1-5, the V gene TRBV5-1; D gene unclear. The germline V gene has CDR1 SGHRS and CDR2 YFSETQ. The CDR3 has 15 residues. The germline V and J ends were trimmed by 3 bases and 5 bases, with 15 bases remaining between them. The CDR3 DNA reads TGCGCCAGCAGCTCTCCAGGAGCGAGGGATCAGCCCCAGCATTTT. This translates into CASSSPGARDQPQHF.

The sample holds a few counts of this clonotype. V and J are TRBV12-3 or TRBV12-4 and TRBJ2-7; TRBD1 matches 7 bases. This CDR3 has 14 residues. The junction had 5 bases not matched to a gene; V was cut back by 3 bases and J by 3 bases. The DNA for the CDR3 is TGTGCCAGCAGTTTTGGGCAGGGGGACTACGAGCAGTACTTC. Protein: CASSFGQGDYEQYF.

This clonotype was detected only a few times. This chain links TRBV10-1 with TRBJ2-7; D ambiguous. Germline V gene data show CDR1 as WNHNN and CDR2 as SYGVQD (reference sequence). Trimming removed 2 bases at V and 0 bases at J, with 11 bases between. This CDR3 spans 15 amino acids. CDR3 in DNA: TGCGCCAGCAGTGAGGGTCATGGGGACTCCTACGAGCAGTACTTC. Its protein product is CASSEGHGDSYEQYF.

The chain has TRBV5-1 and TRBJ1-3; the D is unclear. The CDR3 has 14 amino acids. V lost 0 bases, J lost 0 bases, and 4 bases lay in between. Germline CDR1 and CDR2: SGHRS and YFSETQ. CDR3 nucleotides: TGCGCCAGCAGCTTGGAGTTCTCTGGAAACACCATATATTTT. It encodes CASSLEFSGNTIYF.

This clonotype was observed a few times. The chain uses TRBV20-1 and TRBJ1-5; a possible D gene is TRBD1 (5 bases). This CDR3 is 14 amino acids long. The V and J ends lost 0 bases and 6 bases respectively, with 12 bases between them. Germline-derived CDR1 and CDR2 are DFQATT and SNEGSKA (reference sequence). CDR3 in DNA: TGCAGTGCTAGAGATGAACAGGACGGTCAGCCCCAGCATTTT. It translates to CSARDEQDGQPQHF.

The chain links TRBV6-5 to TRBJ2-6; either TRBD1 or TRBD2 may fit D (5 bases each). V was trimmed by 0 bases and J by 4 bases, leaving 13 bases between them. CDR1 and CDR2 from the germline V gene are MNHEY and SVGAGI. There are 17 residues in the CDR3. The CDR3 sequence is CASSYSPGTNGANVLTF. The CDR3 region has the DNA TGTGCCAGCAGTTACTCGCCAGGGACGAACGGGGCCAACGTCCTGACTTTC.

In this sample, this clonotype turned up many times. The rearrangement links TRBV7-3 to TRBJ2-3; D is possibly TRBD2 (5 bases). V was clipped by 5 bases and J by 2 bases, with 14 bases between them. CDR1 is SGHTA, CDR2 FQGTGA, per germline. This CDR3 has 15 amino acids. For the CDR3, the DNA is TGTGCCAGCAGCCCATACCGGACTGTCACAGATACGCAGTATTTT. This sequence encodes CASSPYRTVTDTQYF.

This clonotype was seen repeatedly, ten times or more. The J gene is TRBJ2-3, the V gene TRBV7-2; D is ambiguous. This CDR3 contains 14 residues. Germline V gene sequence: CDR1 SGHTA, CDR2 FQGNSA. Trimming pared 5 bases from V and 3 bases from J, leaving 12 bases between. Here the CDR3 reads CASSPIVGTDTQYF. The CDR3 nucleotides read TGTGCCAGCAGCCCTATAGTGGGGACAGATACGCAGTATTTT.

This clonotype was detected only a few times. This chain uses TRBV11-2 with TRBJ2-1, with 12 positions matching TRBD2. Looked up from germline, CDR1 is SGHAT and CDR2 is FQNNGV. This CDR3 spans 15 amino acids. With V trimmed by 6 bases and J by 7 bases, 7 bases remained unmatched. CDR3: CASSPGTSGWNEQFF. As DNA, the CDR3 is TGTGCCAGCAGTCCCGGGACTAGCGGGTGGAATGAGCAGTTCTTC.

The chain combines TRBV7-2 with TRBJ2-5, with D uncertain. The CDR3 spans 13 residues. V lost 5 bases to trimming and J lost 5 bases, with 12 bases between them. Germline lookup yields CDR1 SGHTA and CDR2 FQGNSA. The CDR3 protein is CASSRGVAETQYF. In DNA form, the CDR3 reads TGTGCCAGCAGCCGCGGAGTCGCCGAGACCCAGTACTTC.

This clonotype occurred a few times. The CDR3 DNA reads as TGTGCCAGCAGCCAAACTCGGACGGAGGCGGCTTTCTTT. Protein: CASSQTRTEAAFF. The V gene is TRBV3-1, the J gene TRBJ1-1; D is ambiguous. V gave up 2 bases and J gave up 11 bases, with 15 bases separating them. Germline V gene lookup returns CDR1 LGHDT and CDR2 YNNKEL (reference sequence). The CDR3 extends over 13 amino acids.

This rearrangement joins TRBV20-1 to TRBJ1-1, with D maybe TRBD1 (6 bases). V was cut by 2 bases and J by 1 base, with 11 bases left in between. The germline V gene encodes CDR1 DFQATT and CDR2 SNEGSKA (reference sequence). The CDR3 covers 14 residues. The CDR3 reads CSARIQGRNTEAFF. CDR3 sequence (DNA): TGCAGTGCTAGAATTCAGGGGCGGAACACTGAAGCTTTCTTT.

This clonotype was found a few times. The chain carries TRBV7-3 and TRBJ2-2; a possible D gene is TRBD1 (6 bases). Trimming removed 1 base from V and 1 base from J, with 10 bases in between. The CDR3 spans 16 residues. Germline V lookup: CDR1 SGHTA, CDR2 FQGTGA. The CDR3 reads CASSLMGRGNTGELFF. CDR3 in DNA: TGTGCCAGCAGCTTAATGGGCAGGGGGAACACCGGGGAGCTGTTTTTT.

This clonotype was observed many times. The chain carries TRBV6-5 and TRBJ2-3, with TRBD1 identical over 10 bases. The CDR3 covers 15 residues. Per germline, CDR1 MNHEY and CDR2 SVGAGI. Germline trimming cut 0 bases from V and 5 bases from J; bases unmatched to any gene: 2. The CDR3 nucleotides are TGTGCCAGCAGTTACTCGACAGGGGGCGTAGATACGCAGTATTTT. It is translated as CASSYSTGGVDTQYF.

The sample holds a few counts of this clonotype. The J gene is TRBJ2-7, the V gene TRBV11-2; D not certain. V lost 4 bases to trimming and J lost 1 base, with 14 bases between them. Germline assignment: CDR1 SGHAT and CDR2 FQNNGV. This CDR3 contains 15 residues. CDR3 DNA: TGTGCCAGCAGCTCGGGCCCGGGCGGATCCTACGAGCAGTACGTC. Amino acid sequence: CASSSGPGGSYEQYV.

This clonotype was seen ten or more times. V and J are TRBV7-2 and TRBJ2-3; D gene ambiguous. CDR3 length equals 15 residues. The ends were cut back, 1 base at V and 0 bases at J, with 8 bases in the middle. Germline V gene data show CDR1 as SGHTA and CDR2 as FQGNSA. CDR3 in amino acids: CASSLEPTSTDTQYF. Here the CDR3 DNA reads TGTGCCAGCAGCTTAGAGCCCACTAGCACAGATACGCAGTATTTT. Filled out from reference TRBV7-2 and TRBJ2-3, the complete variable domain reads GAGVSQSPSNKVTEKGKDVELRCDPISGHTALYWYRQSLGQGLEFLIYFQGNSAPDKSGLPSDRFSAERTGGSVSTLTIQRTQQEDSAVYLCASSLEPTSTDTQYFGPGTRLTVL.

The chain links TRBV6-6 to TRBJ2-3, with 8 bases identical to TRBD1. Germline CDR1 is MNHNY and CDR2 is SVGAGI (reference sequence). The CDR3 is made up of 15 amino acids. V was clipped by 6 bases and J by 0 bases; unmatched bases: 5. CDR3 sequence: CASRMDRASTDTQYF. The CDR3, as DNA: TGTGCCAGCAGGATGGACAGGGCGAGCACAGATACGCAGTATTTT.